This T cell receptor beta chain comes out of a study of CD8 T cells in Susac syndrome. Study-wide results and caveats: The authors acknowledged that their TCR sequencing and HLA analysis involved a relatively small number of individuals. The Susac syndrome CD4+ T cell repertoires displayed no clonal expansion.

The recently defined diagnostic criteria for definite or probable disease were met by the Susac syndrome patients. RNA was extracted with the RNeasy kit, and a quantity of roughly 0.5 to 1 ug was reverse transcribed using random hexamers. Amplification of TCR beta CDR3 used immunoSEQ multiplex PCR across 54 Vbeta and 13 Jbeta. TCRdb independently ran MiXCR on the immunoSEQ multiplex PCR reads; one entry per CDR3 protein. Of about 180,000 distinct CDR3 sequences in the sample, around 94% were seen once. The J segment lost 2 bases and the V segment lost 6 bases, leaving 8 bases of the junction unmatched. The V gene's germline CDR1 is MDHEN and CDR2 SYDVKM. This CDR3 is built from 15 residues. On this clonotype: Its antigen is still unknown.

The V call is TRBV28, the J call TRBJ2-3; the match to TRBD2 covers 7 bases. Sequenced material: CD4+ T cells from PBMCs. This TCR was recovered from a human donor with Susac syndrome. The CDR3 loop reads CASSTGRAHTDTQYF. The DNA of the CDR3 is TGTGCCAGCAGCACGGGGAGGGCACACACAGATACGCAGTATTTT.